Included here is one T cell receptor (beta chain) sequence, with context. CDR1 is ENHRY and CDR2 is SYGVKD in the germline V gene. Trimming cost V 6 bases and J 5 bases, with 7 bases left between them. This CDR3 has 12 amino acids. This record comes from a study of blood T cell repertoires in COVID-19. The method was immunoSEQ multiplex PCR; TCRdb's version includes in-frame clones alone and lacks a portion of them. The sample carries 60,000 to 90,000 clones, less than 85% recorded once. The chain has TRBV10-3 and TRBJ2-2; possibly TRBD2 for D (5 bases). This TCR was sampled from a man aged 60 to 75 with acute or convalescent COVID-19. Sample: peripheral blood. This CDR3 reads CAIRDWTGELFF. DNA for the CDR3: TGTGCCATCAGGGACTGGACCGGGGAGCTGTTTTTT.